The 19 T cell receptor beta chains below were found in one sample sequenced in a study of blood T cell repertoires in COVID-19. Only in-frame clones appear in the TCRdb table, and some are missing; sequencing was by immunoSEQ multiplex PCR. Among under 200,000 clones listed, more than 75% were seen once. Material for sequencing was peripheral blood. The receptors were gathered from a woman in her 70s with COVID-19, enrolled during active disease.

The CDR3 spells CASSLDRGSNQPQHF. CDR3 bases: TGTGCCAGCAGCCTAGACAGGGGGAGCAATCAGCCCCAGCATTTT. V and J are TRBV6-5 and TRBJ1-5; 9 bases map to TRBD1. The CDR3 extends over 15 amino acids. Germline CDR1 reads MNHEY; CDR2 reads SVGAGI. V was clipped by 6 bases and J by 1 base; unmatched bases: 4.

The chain joins TRBV6-2 or TRBV6-3 to TRBJ2-2, with TRBD2 as a possible D gene (6 bases). From germline, CDR1 is MNHEY and CDR2 SVGEGT. Between the trimmed V and J ends, which lost 2 bases and 6 bases, there was a span of 13 bases. The CDR3 totals 15 residues. The CDR3 bases are TGTGCCAGCAGTTACACCCCCGGGGGAGCCGGGGAGCTGTTTTTT. Translated: CASSYTPGGAGELFF.

The chain is built from TRBV19 and TRBJ1-2, with D unresolved. CDR1 and CDR2 (germline): LNHDA, SQIVND (reference sequence). V lost 4 bases, J lost 4 bases, and 7 bases lay in between. This CDR3 contains 12 residues. The CDR3 is CASSTWSYGYTF. CDR3 sequence (DNA): TGTGCCAGTAGTACTTGGAGCTATGGCTACACCTTC.

The chain uses TRBV5-8 and TRBJ1-5; D gene unclear. Deletions cut 1 base from V and 4 bases from J, with 6 bases between. This CDR3 contains 13 residues. Germline loops: CDR1 SGHTS, CDR2 YDEGEE. DNA of the CDR3: TGTGCCAGCAGCTTGACCAGAAATCAGCCCCAGCATTTT. Translation: CASSLTRNQPQHF.

The chain is built from TRBV5-1 and TRBJ2-2; maybe TRBD1 (7 bases). CDR1 and CDR2 (germline): SGHRS, YFSETQ. V shed 4 bases and J shed 3 bases, with 16 bases lying between them. This CDR3 is built from 16 residues. The CDR3 reads CASSLRRDSYTGELFF. CDR3 DNA: TGCGCCAGCAGCCTCCGGAGGGACAGCTACACCGGGGAGCTGTTTTTT.

As to this clone: One junction end disagrees with the germline gene, perhaps due to a read error. The rearrangement uses TRBV6-1 and TRBJ1-5; D not resolved. CDR1 and CDR2 (germline): MNHNS, SASEGT. The CDR3 extends over 13 amino acids. CDR3 in DNA: TGTGCCAGCAGGGAAGGCGCACGGCAGCCCCAGCATTTT. Its translation is CASREGARQPQHF.

V and J are TRBV27 and TRBJ1-2, with 8 bases identical to TRBD1. With V trimmed by 2 bases and J by 7 bases, 3 bases remained unmatched. The CDR3 loop spans 13 amino acids. Germline CDR1 and CDR2: MNHEY and SMNVEV (reference sequence). The CDR3 nucleotides are TGTGCCAGCAGTTTAGGACAGGGAAGTGGCTACACCTTC. It translates to CASSLGQGSGYTF.

The chain has TRBV10-2 and TRBJ1-3; the match to TRBD1 covers 7 bases. Germline CDR1 WSHSY, CDR2 SAAADI. The CDR3 is 15 residues long. The ends lost 6 bases at V and 0 bases at J; junction bases unmatched: 5. This CDR3 reads CASSGTVDSGNTIYF. In DNA form, the CDR3 reads TGCGCCAGCAGCGGGACAGTAGACTCTGGAAACACCATATATTTT.

The V call is TRBV3-1 (or the pseudogene TRBV3-2), the J call TRBJ2-1, with 9 bases lining up with TRBD2. V gave up 0 bases and J gave up 2 bases; unmatched junction bases: 2. Germline V gene data show CDR1 as LGHDT and CDR2 as YNNKEL (reference sequence). This CDR3 contains 16 residues. In DNA, the CDR3 is TGTGCCAGCAGCCAAGATTTAGCGGGGGCCTACAATGAGCAGTTCTTC. Protein sequence: CASSQDLAGAYNEQFF.

The chain employs TRBV7-9 and TRBJ2-2; 7 bases are shared with TRBD2. This CDR3 comprises 15 residues. From germline, CDR1 is SEHNR and CDR2 FQNEAQ (reference sequence). After removal of 4 bases from V and 1 base from J, the junction contained 3 bases not matched to a gene. The CDR3 DNA follows: TGTGCCAGCAGCTCCGCTAGCGGGAACACCGGGGAGCTGTTTTTT. This codes for CASSSASGNTGELFF.

The chain has TRBV12-3 or TRBV12-4 and TRBJ1-2, with 7 nucleotides matching TRBD1. Trimming cost V 6 bases and J 5 bases; bases outside gene matches: 3. This CDR3 region has 12 residues. The CDR3 DNA reads as TGTGCCAGCAGATCGACAGGGTATGGCTACACCTTC. This sequence encodes CASRSTGYGYTF.

This rearrangement joins TRBV10-3 to TRBJ2-3, with TRBD2 matching over 14 bases. The ends lost 9 bases at V and 9 bases at J; junction bases unmatched: 5. Germline V lookup: CDR1 ENHRY, CDR2 SYGVKD. The CDR3 is made up of 13 amino acids. The CDR3 bases are TGTGCCATGCAGGGACTAGCGGGGGAGACGCAGTATTTT. It encodes CAMQGLAGETQYF.

Concerning this clone: Other DNA variants within this sample encode the same CDR3. This rearrangement joins TRBV5-1 to TRBJ1-5, with unresolved D. Trimming pared 0 bases from V and 0 bases from J, leaving 4 bases between. This CDR3 contains 14 residues. Per germline, CDR1 SGHRS and CDR2 YFSETQ. The CDR3 nucleotides read TGCGCCAGCAGCTTGGACGGTAGCAATCAGCCCCAGCATTTT. Amino acid sequence: CASSLDGSNQPQHF.

The rearrangement joins TRBV30 to TRBJ1-2, with a tentative D call TRBD1 (5 bases). With 2 bases removed from V and 5 bases from J, the gap between germline ends came to 9 bases. This CDR3 is 12 amino acids long. Per the germline V gene, CDR1 is GTSNPN and CDR2 is SVGIG (reference sequence). CDR3 sequence reads: CAWSWGLYGYTF. The CDR3 bases are TGTGCCTGGAGTTGGGGACTTTATGGCTACACCTTC.

The chain joins TRBV6-5 to TRBJ1-2; tentatively, D is TRBD1 (5 bases). From germline, CDR1 is MNHEY and CDR2 SVGAGI. V gave up 7 bases and J gave up 2 bases, with 17 bases separating them. The CDR3 totals 15 residues. CDR3 DNA sequence: TGTGCCAGCAATGGCGTCAGGGCCCTCAACTATGGCTACACCTTC. Residues: CASNGVRALNYGYTF.

The CDR3: CASTPRWRPYEQYF. CDR3 nucleotide sequence: TGTGCCAGCACCCCGAGGTGGAGGCCCTACGAGCAGTACTTC. This rearrangement joins TRBV5-6 to TRBJ2-7, with D tentatively TRBD2 (5 bases). Germline V gene lookup returns CDR1 SGHDT and CDR2 YYEEEE. Trimming took 6 bases from V and 2 from J, leaving 15 bases between them. CDR3 length: 14 amino acids.

The chain combines TRBV9 with TRBJ2-3, with 14 bases fitting TRBD2. The CDR3 length is 18 residues. V was clipped by 2 bases and J by 2 bases; unmatched bases: 7. In germline, CDR1 is SGDLS, CDR2 YYNGEE. The CDR3 is CASSVGLAGGLFTDTQYF. CDR3 nucleotides: TGTGCCAGCAGCGTCGGACTAGCGGGGGGCCTATTCACAGATACGCAGTATTTT.

The rearrangement links TRBV20-1 to TRBJ2-7; 11 positions match TRBD2. CDR1 and CDR2 from the germline V gene are DFQATT and SNEGSKA (reference sequence). J lost 0 bases, V lost 3 bases, and 4 bases had no gene match. This CDR3 spans 15 amino acids. The CDR3 protein is CSASRGTSGSYEQYF. For the CDR3, the DNA is TGCAGTGCTAGTCGAGGGACTAGCGGCTCCTACGAGCAGTACTTC.

The rearrangement joins TRBV5-4 to TRBJ2-5, with 9 bases matching TRBD2. CDR3 size: 14 residues. V lost 5 bases and J lost 5; bases outside the gene matches: 7. Germline V gene lookup returns CDR1 SGHNT and CDR2 YYREEE (reference sequence). CDR3 protein: CASRPASGDETQYF. In DNA, the CDR3 is TGTGCCAGCAGGCCCGCTAGCGGGGACGAGACCCAGTACTTC.